This T cell receptor beta chain was sequenced in a study of cytomegalovirus exposure and HLA in healthy donors. The wider study: An analysis done earlier identified 90 million to 120 million unique TCR beta sequences from about 179 million T cells.

Each donor was nominally healthy when sampled (though unrecorded immune exposures were likely). PCR used 60 Vbeta primers and 13 Jbeta primers. Assay: immunoSEQ multiplex PCR; the TCRdb copy retains only in-frame clones and omits some. This sample's clone table lists approximately 140,000 clones. Findings and caveats of the study: Most sequenced TCRs were rare (though some public TCRs occurred in many donors).

Germline CDR1 and CDR2: SGHRS and YFSETQ. There are 14 residues in the CDR3. Trimming removed 4 bases at V and 4 bases at J, with 14 bases between. About this clone: What it binds is unknown.

This sequence was found in a woman aged 50 to 60 in good health and CMV-seronegative. The chain joins TRBV5-1 to TRBJ1-2, with a weak D call TRBD1 (6 bases). Sequenced material: PBMCs. CDR3 amino acids: CASSGGTGTYGYTF. CDR3 DNA sequence: TGCGCCAGCAGCGGGGGAACAGGGACCTATGGCTACACCTTC.